What follows are 17 T cell receptor beta chains derived from one specimen sequenced in a study of neurological immune-mediated disorders. Via MiXCR, TCRdb re-called the 5' RACE reads, giving one row per CDR3 protein. The data show approximately 60,000 distinct CDR3 sequences, around 4% seen once. The sequencing sample was made of PBMCs. The receptor source for this set is a man aged 45-65 years with multiple sclerosis.

This clonotype appeared many times. The chain combines TRBV12-3 or TRBV12-4 with TRBJ2-7; the D is unclear. The CDR3 sequence is 14 residues long. V was shortened by 5 bases and J by 3 bases, with 14 bases between the two germline ends. The CDR3 sequence is CASSPSSDGYEQYV. The CDR3 DNA is TGTGCCAGCAGTCCCTCCTCGGATGGCTACGAGCAGTACGTC.

In its sample, this clonotype was seen many times. The rearrangement links TRBV7-8 to TRBJ2-2; unclear D gene. Germline lookup yields CDR1 SGHVS and CDR2 FQNEAQ. The CDR3 contains 13 residues. V lost 5 bases, J lost 5 bases, and 9 bases lay in between. The CDR3 DNA sequence: TGTGCCAGCAGCGCCCAGGCGACCGGGGAGCTGTTTTTT. Translated, it gives CASSAQATGELFF.

This chain joins TRBV7-6 and TRBJ2-6; the D is unclear. The germline gives CDR1 SGHVS, CDR2 FNYEAQ. This CDR3 spans 17 amino acids. V was shortened by 5 bases and J by 0 bases, with 14 bases between the two germline ends. The CDR3 DNA follows: TGTGCCAGCAGCCCCAAACCCATTAGCTCTGGGGCCAACGTCCTGACTTTC. Residues: CASSPKPISSGANVLTF.

This clonotype was seen ten or more times. The chain recombines TRBV4-1 with TRBJ1-1; D is unclear. Trimming shortened V by 3 bases and J by 0 bases, and 14 bases separated the two germline ends. Germline loops: CDR1 MGHRA, CDR2 YSYEKL. The CDR3 length is 16 residues. The chain's CDR3 is CASSQINRLLNTEAFF. The CDR3 DNA sequence: TGCGCCAGCAGCCAGATAAACAGATTACTGAACACTGAAGCTTTCTTT.

For this clonotype: A much bigger clone sits one base away, suggesting this may be a read error. V is TRBV7-2 and J is TRBJ2-7; no definite D call. V was pared by 2 bases and J by 2 bases, with 13 bases between. CDR1 and CDR2 from the germline V gene are SGHTA and FQGNSA. The CDR3 runs to 15 residues. This chain's CDR3 is CASSLSHLKAYEQYF. The CDR3 DNA reads as TGTGCCAGCAGCTTATCACACCTTAAAGCCTACGAGCAGTACTTC.

This clonotype occurred many times. At one end, the junction sequence differs from germline, possibly due to a read error. The genes are TRBV6-1 and TRBJ1-6; 7 positions agree with TRBD1. The length of the CDR3 is 13 residues. Germline CDR1 reads MNHNS; CDR2 reads SASEGT. The CDR3 loop reads CASSKDRDSPLNF. The DNA of the CDR3 is TGTGCCAGCAGTAAAGACAGGGACTCACCCCTCAACTTT.

This clonotype came up a few times. A much bigger clone sits one base away, suggesting this may be a read error. The rearrangement joins TRBV30 to TRBJ2-3; D gene ambiguous. The CDR3 loop spans 15 amino acids. The germline V gene has CDR1 GTSNPN and CDR2 SVGIG (reference sequence). With 2 bases removed from V and 2 bases from J, the gap between germline ends came to 14 bases. DNA of the CDR3: TGTGCCTGGAGTACGGGCCTCCAGAACACAGATACGCAGTATTTT. Translation gives CAWSTGLQNTDTQYF.

The rearrangement joins TRBV5-1 to TRBJ2-1, with 9 bases lining up with TRBD2. The V gene end was trimmed by 4 bases and the J gene end by 5 bases; junction bases not matched to a gene: 10. This CDR3 is built from 16 residues. Germline V gives CDR1 SGHRS, CDR2 YFSETQ. The CDR3: CASSIGALAGNNEQFF. CDR3 sequence (DNA): TGCGCCAGCAGCATCGGCGCGCTAGCGGGGAACAATGAGCAGTTCTTC. The variable domain in full, with the rest retrieved from reference TRBV5-1 and TRBJ2-1, is KAGVTQTPRYLIKTRGQQVTLSCSPISGHRSVSWYQQTPGQGLQFLFEYFSETQRNKGNFPGRFSGRQFSNSRSEMNVSTLELGDSALYLCASSIGALAGNNEQFFGPGTRLTVL.

This clonotype has ten or more counts. The genes are TRBV28 and TRBJ1-1; D perhaps matches TRBD1 (5 bases). Germline V gene sequence: CDR1 MDHEN, CDR2 SYDVKM. This CDR3 comprises 15 residues. V was clipped by 3 bases and J by 4 bases, with 15 bases between them. The CDR3 DNA reads TGTGCCAGCAGTTTTTCTCGGGGCCGCGGCACTGAAGCTTTCTTT. As protein: CASSFSRGRGTEAFF.

This clonotype came up many times. The chain recombines TRBV5-1 with TRBJ2-1; 7 nucleotides align to TRBD1. CDR1 and CDR2 from the germline V gene are SGHRS and YFSETQ. Losses at the gene ends were 5 bases for V and 1 base for J; bases not matched to a gene: 9. The CDR3 is 16 amino acids. CDR3 sequence (DNA): TGCGCCAGCAGTTTGCCGACAGGGATTTCCTACAATGAGCAGTTCTTC. It codes for CASSLPTGISYNEQFF. The full variable domain, with the rest looked up from reference TRBV5-1 and TRBJ2-1, is KAGVTQTPRYLIKTRGQQVTLSCSPISGHRSVSWYQQTPGQGLQFLFEYFSETQRNKGNFPGRFSGRQFSNSRSEMNVSTLELGDSALYLCASSLPTGISYNEQFFGPGTRLTVL.

This clonotype was seen ten or more times. This chain connects TRBV20-1 to TRBJ2-2; the match to TRBD2 covers 12 bases. This CDR3 has 16 amino acids. Germline V gene lookup returns CDR1 DFQATT and CDR2 SNEGSKA (reference sequence). The CDR3 region is CSGRGLAGRNTGELFF. Here the CDR3 DNA reads TGCAGCGGACGGGGACTAGCGGGCCGGAACACCGGGGAGCTGTTTTTT.

The sample holds many counts of this clonotype. The chain is built from TRBV7-6 and TRBJ2-5; tentatively, D is TRBD1 or TRBD2 (5 bases each). CDR1 and CDR2 (germline): SGHVS, FNYEAQ. V was trimmed by 0 bases and J by 7 bases, leaving 15 bases between them. This CDR3 comprises 15 residues. The CDR3 DNA sequence: TGTGCCAGCAGCTTAGCGGGACCGACCATGGGGACCCAGTACTTC. Amino acids: CASSLAGPTMGTQYF.

This clonotype was found a few times. A much larger clone differs by one base, so this may be a read error. The chain uses TRBV5-6 and TRBJ1-2; no clear D. V lost 3 bases and J 3 bases, leaving 9 bases between the germline ends. This CDR3 contains 13 residues. Per germline, CDR1 SGHDT and CDR2 YYEEEE. The CDR3 reads CASSSKGDYGYTF. The CDR3 DNA reads as TGTGCCAGCAGCTCAAAGGGAGACTATGGCTACACCTTC.

At least ten counts were recorded for this clonotype. This chain joins TRBV5-5 and TRBJ1-2; unclear D gene. Germline CDR1 is SGHKS and CDR2 is YYEKEE (reference sequence). V was clipped by 4 bases and J by 7 bases, with 11 bases between them. This CDR3 spans 12 amino acids. The CDR3: CASSVEIGGYTF. CDR3 nucleotide sequence: TGTGCCAGCAGCGTGGAGATTGGTGGCTACACCTTC.

The gene calls are TRBV20-1 and TRBJ2-1; no clear D. The germline CDR1 and CDR2 sequences are DFQATT and SNEGSKA (reference sequence). CDR3 length: 16 residues. Trimming cost V 7 bases and J 0 bases, with 19 bases left between them. CDR3 in amino acids: CSVPRVGTPSYNEQFF. The DNA of the CDR3 is TGCAGTGTACCTCGTGTGGGAACTCCCTCCTACAATGAGCAGTTCTTC.

In this sample, this clonotype turned up a few times. Just one base apart from a much larger clone, this may be a read error. This rearrangement joins TRBV6-2 or TRBV6-3 to TRBJ1-1; tentative D call: TRBD1 (6 bases). V lost 6 bases and J 6 bases, leaving 8 bases between the germline ends. CDR1 is MNHEY, CDR2 SVGEGT, per germline. The CDR3 runs 11 residues. The CDR3 bases are TGTGCCAGCAGCAAGGGGGCTGAAGCTTTCTTT. Its translation is CASSKGAEAFF.

In the case of this clonotype: The junction shows a germline mismatch at one end, possibly a read error. The rearrangement uses TRBV29-1 and TRBJ1-4, with 8 positions matching TRBD1. This CDR3 is built from 11 residues. CDR1 and CDR2 from the germline V gene are SQVTM and ANQGSEA. CDR3 loop: CSVVWGDRLSF. Here the CDR3 DNA reads TGCAGCGTTGTTTGGGGGGACAGGTTGTCGTTT.